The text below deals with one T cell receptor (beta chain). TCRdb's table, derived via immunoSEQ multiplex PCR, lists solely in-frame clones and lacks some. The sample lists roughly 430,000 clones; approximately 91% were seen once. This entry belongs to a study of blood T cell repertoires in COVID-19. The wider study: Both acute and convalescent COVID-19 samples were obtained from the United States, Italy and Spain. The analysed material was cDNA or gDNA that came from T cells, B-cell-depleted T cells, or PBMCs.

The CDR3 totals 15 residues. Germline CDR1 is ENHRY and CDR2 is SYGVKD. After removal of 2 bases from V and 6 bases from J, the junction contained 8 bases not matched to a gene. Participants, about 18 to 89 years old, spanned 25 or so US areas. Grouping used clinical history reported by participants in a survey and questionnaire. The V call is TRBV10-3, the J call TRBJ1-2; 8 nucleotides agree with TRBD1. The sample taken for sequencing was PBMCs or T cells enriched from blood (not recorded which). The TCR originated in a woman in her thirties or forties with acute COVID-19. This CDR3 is CAISETEDRVDGYTF. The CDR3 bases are TGTGCCATCAGTGAGACCGAGGACAGGGTCGATGGCTACACCTTC.